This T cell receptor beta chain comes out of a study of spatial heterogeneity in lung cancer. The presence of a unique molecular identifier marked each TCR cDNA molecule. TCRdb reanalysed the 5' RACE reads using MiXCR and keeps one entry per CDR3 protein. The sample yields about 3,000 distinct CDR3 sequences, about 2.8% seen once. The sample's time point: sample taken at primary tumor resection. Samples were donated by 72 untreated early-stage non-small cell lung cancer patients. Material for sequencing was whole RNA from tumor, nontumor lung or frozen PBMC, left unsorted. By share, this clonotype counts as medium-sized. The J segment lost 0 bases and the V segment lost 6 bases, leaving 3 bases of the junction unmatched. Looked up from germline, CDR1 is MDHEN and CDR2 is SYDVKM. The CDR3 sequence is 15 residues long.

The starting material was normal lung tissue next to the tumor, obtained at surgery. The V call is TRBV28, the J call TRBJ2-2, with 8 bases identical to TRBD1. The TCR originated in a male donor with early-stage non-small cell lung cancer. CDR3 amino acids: CASRLTGANTGELFF. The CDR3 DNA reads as TGTGCCAGCAGATTGACAGGGGCGAACACCGGGGAGCTGTTTTTT.